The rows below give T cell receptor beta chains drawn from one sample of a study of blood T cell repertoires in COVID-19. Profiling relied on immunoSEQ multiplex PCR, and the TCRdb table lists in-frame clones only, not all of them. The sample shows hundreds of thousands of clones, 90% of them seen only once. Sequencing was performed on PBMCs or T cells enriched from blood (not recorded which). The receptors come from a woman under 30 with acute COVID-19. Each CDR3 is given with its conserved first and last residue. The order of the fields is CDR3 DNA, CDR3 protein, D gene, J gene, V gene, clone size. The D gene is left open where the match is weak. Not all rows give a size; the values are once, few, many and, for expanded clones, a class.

CDR3nt: TGTGCCAGCAGCCCCTCTCCAGGACAGGGCGTAAAAGGTTCACCCCTCCACTTT; CDR3aa: CASSPSPGQGVKGSPLHF; d_gene: TRBD1; j_gene: TRBJ1-6; v_gene: TRBV9; abundance: -
CDR3nt: TGTGCCAGTAGTATAGGATTCTCGGGCGGGGGAATTGAAAAACTGTTTTTT; CDR3aa: CASSIGFSGGGIEKLFF; d_gene: -; j_gene: TRBJ1-4; v_gene: TRBV19; abundance: -
CDR3nt: TGCAGCGTTGGCGTCCAGGCCAATGAGCAGTTCTTC; CDR3aa: CSVGVQANEQFF; d_gene: -; j_gene: TRBJ2-1; v_gene: TRBV29-1; abundance: -
CDR3nt: TGTGCCACTACGGACAGCGACGAGCAGTACTTC; CDR3aa: CATTDSDEQYF; d_gene: -; j_gene: TRBJ2-7; v_gene: TRBV6-5; abundance: -
CDR3nt: TGTGCCAGTAATACCGGGACTAGCGGGAGTAATGAGCAGTTCTTC; CDR3aa: CASNTGTSGSNEQFF; d_gene: TRBD2; j_gene: TRBJ2-1; v_gene: TRBV19; abundance: few
CDR3nt: TGTGCCAGCAGCCCCGAAGGTACAGCTTACACACCCCTCCACTTT; CDR3aa: CASSPEGTAYTPLHF; d_gene: -; j_gene: TRBJ1-6; v_gene: TRBV11-3; abundance: -
CDR3nt: TGTGCCAGTAGTATTGTGGGGGGACAGGGATTAAATGGCTACACCTTC; CDR3aa: CASSIVGGQGLNGYTF; d_gene: TRBD1; j_gene: TRBJ1-2; v_gene: TRBV19; abundance: -
CDR3nt: TGTGCCTGGAGTGGGGGGACCGCGGGGGGACAGCCCCAGCATTTT; CDR3aa: CAWSGGTAGGQPQHF; d_gene: -; j_gene: TRBJ1-5; v_gene: TRBV30; abundance: -
CDR3nt: TGTGCCCACGGGGGAGGAATATTTGGCTACACCTTC; CDR3aa: CAHGGGIFGYTF; d_gene: -; j_gene: TRBJ1-2; v_gene: TRBV10-3; abundance: once
CDR3nt: TGCGCCAGCAGCTTGGAAAGTGCGGGGGGTTTTAAATCACCCCTCCACTTT; CDR3aa: CASSLESAGGFKSPLHF; d_gene: -; j_gene: TRBJ1-6; v_gene: TRBV5-1; abundance: -
CDR3nt: TGTGCCAGCAGTCTATTGGGGGCCAACTATGGCTACACCTTC; CDR3aa: CASSLLGANYGYTF; d_gene: -; j_gene: TRBJ1-2; v_gene: TRBV27; abundance: -
CDR3nt: TGTGCCAGCAGCTCGGGACTAGGGAACACCGGGGAGCTGTTTTTT; CDR3aa: CASSSGLGNTGELFF; d_gene: TRBD2; j_gene: TRBJ2-2; v_gene: TRBV11-3; abundance: -
CDR3nt: TGTGCCAGCAGAAGGGACAGGAACAGCAATCAGCCCCAGCATTTT; CDR3aa: CASRRDRNSNQPQHF; d_gene: TRBD1; j_gene: TRBJ1-5; v_gene: TRBV6-5; abundance: -
CDR3nt: TGTGCCAGCAGTACGATATGGGACAGCGCAGACACTGAAGCTTTCTTT; CDR3aa: CASSTIWDSADTEAFF; d_gene: TRBD1; j_gene: TRBJ1-1; v_gene: TRBV27; abundance: -
CDR3nt: TGTGCCAGCAGCTTGGACACAGGGTATCCGGCCGGCTACACCTTC; CDR3aa: CASSLDTGYPAGYTF; d_gene: -; j_gene: TRBJ1-2; v_gene: TRBV7-9; abundance: -
CDR3nt: TGTGCCAGCAACGACAGGGGGTCCACCTACGAGCAGTACTTC; CDR3aa: CASNDRGSTYEQYF; d_gene: TRBD1; j_gene: TRBJ2-7; v_gene: TRBV28; abundance: -
CDR3nt: TGTGCCAGCAGTCGAAAAGGGGGCGCGCTAAACTATGGCTACACCTTC; CDR3aa: CASSRKGGALNYGYTF; d_gene: TRBD1; j_gene: TRBJ1-2; v_gene: TRBV6-6; abundance: few
CDR3nt: TGTGCCATCAGTGGGGACAGTTTTAGCTACGAGCAGTACTTC; CDR3aa: CAISGDSFSYEQYF; d_gene: TRBD1; j_gene: TRBJ2-7; v_gene: TRBV10-3; abundance: -
CDR3nt: TGTGCCAGCAGTCTCGACAGGGACCGGGTCGGAAAACTGTTTTTT; CDR3aa: CASSLDRDRVGKLFF; d_gene: TRBD1; j_gene: TRBJ1-4; v_gene: TRBV27; abundance: -
CDR3nt: TGTGCCAGCAATACAGGGGGGAACACTGAAGCTTTCTTT; CDR3aa: CASNTGGNTEAFF; d_gene: TRBD1; j_gene: TRBJ1-1; v_gene: TRBV12-3/TRBV12-4; abundance: -
CDR3nt: TGTGCCAGCAATGACAGGGGACGTGGCTACACCTTC; CDR3aa: CASNDRGRGYTF; d_gene: TRBD1; j_gene: TRBJ1-2; v_gene: TRBV28; abundance: -
CDR3nt: TGTGCCTGGAGTGTAGTAGCAATGAGGCAGTACTTC; CDR3aa: CAWSVVAMRQYF; d_gene: -; j_gene: TRBJ2-7; v_gene: TRBV30; abundance: -
CDR3nt: TGCGCCAGCAGCGTCGGACAGGTCGACGAAAAACTGTTTTTT; CDR3aa: CASSVGQVDEKLFF; d_gene: TRBD1; j_gene: TRBJ1-4; v_gene: TRBV5-1; abundance: -
CDR3nt: TGTGCCAGCAGCCCCAAGGACAGACCCACCGGGGAGCTGTTTTTT; CDR3aa: CASSPKDRPTGELFF; d_gene: -; j_gene: TRBJ2-2; v_gene: TRBV9; abundance: -
CDR3nt: TGCGCCAGGCCGGCGGAAAGCTCCTACGAGCAGTACTTC; CDR3aa: CARPAESSYEQYF; d_gene: -; j_gene: TRBJ2-7; v_gene: TRBV4-1; abundance: -
CDR3nt: TGTGCCAGCACCGGGTCGGGCGGGAGTGCGATCAATGAGCAGTTCTTC; CDR3aa: CASTGSGGSAINEQFF; d_gene: TRBD2; j_gene: TRBJ2-1; v_gene: TRBV9; abundance: -
CDR3nt: TGTGCCAGCAGCCAAGAGGACAGGGCCACTGAAGCTTTCTTT; CDR3aa: CASSQEDRATEAFF; d_gene: TRBD1; j_gene: TRBJ1-1; v_gene: TRBV3-1/TRBV3-2; abundance: -
CDR3nt: TGTGCCAGCAGCCACGCGAACTTCCAAGAGACCCAGTACTTC; CDR3aa: CASSHANFQETQYF; d_gene: -; j_gene: TRBJ2-5; v_gene: TRBV3-1/TRBV3-2; abundance: -
CDR3nt: TGTGCCAGCAGCCGGGACATCTGGCCCTACGAGCAGTACTTC; CDR3aa: CASSRDIWPYEQYF; d_gene: -; j_gene: TRBJ2-7; v_gene: TRBV14; abundance: -
CDR3nt: TGTGCCAGCTCACCACTAGGACAGGGGGAGCTGTTTTTT; CDR3aa: CASSPLGQGELFF; d_gene: -; j_gene: TRBJ2-2; v_gene: TRBV18; abundance: -
CDR3nt: TGTGCCAGCAGTTTTCGACTAGCGGAGCCCCCTTTGGTGCAGTACTTC; CDR3aa: CASSFRLAEPPLVQYF; d_gene: TRBD2; j_gene: TRBJ2-7; v_gene: TRBV6-5; abundance: -
CDR3nt: TGTGCCAGCAGTCCGGAGGATCCCAAAAACATTCAGTACTTC; CDR3aa: CASSPEDPKNIQYF; d_gene: -; j_gene: TRBJ2-4; v_gene: TRBV28; abundance: -
CDR3nt: TGTGCCAGCAGAGTTTATATGCAGGCCTCCAGCTCCTACGAGCAGTACTTC; CDR3aa: CASRVYMQASSSYEQYF; d_gene: -; j_gene: TRBJ2-7; v_gene: TRBV27; abundance: -
CDR3nt: TGTGCCATCAGTGAGACAGGACTACTCTACGAGCAGTACTTC; CDR3aa: CAISETGLLYEQYF; d_gene: -; j_gene: TRBJ2-7; v_gene: TRBV10-3; abundance: -
CDR3nt: TGTGCCAGCTCACAGGGGGTGGCAAGGGAGCAGTTCTTC; CDR3aa: CASSQGVAREQFF; d_gene: -; j_gene: TRBJ2-1; v_gene: TRBV18; abundance: few
CDR3nt: TGTGCCAGCAGTTTACCCCTCGGAGAAGCTAACTATGGCTACACCTTC; CDR3aa: CASSLPLGEANYGYTF; d_gene: -; j_gene: TRBJ1-2; v_gene: TRBV28; abundance: -
CDR3nt: TGTGCCAGCAGCTTCTGGGGGCCCTCTGGGGCCAACGTCCTGACTTTC; CDR3aa: CASSFWGPSGANVLTF; d_gene: -; j_gene: TRBJ2-6; v_gene: TRBV11-1; abundance: -
CDR3nt: TGTGCCAGCAGCCCGAGCTCCTACGAGCAGTACTTC; CDR3aa: CASSPSSYEQYF; d_gene: -; j_gene: TRBJ2-7; v_gene: TRBV7-2; abundance: -
CDR3nt: TGTGCCACTGGGCGGCAGGGGGATCAGCCCCAGCATTTT; CDR3aa: CATGRQGDQPQHF; d_gene: TRBD1; j_gene: TRBJ1-5; v_gene: TRBV19; abundance: -
CDR3nt: TGTGCCAGCAGTCGACGACTAGCGGGAACCCGCAATGAGCAGTTCTTC; CDR3aa: CASSRRLAGTRNEQFF; d_gene: TRBD2; j_gene: TRBJ2-1; v_gene: TRBV6-6; abundance: -